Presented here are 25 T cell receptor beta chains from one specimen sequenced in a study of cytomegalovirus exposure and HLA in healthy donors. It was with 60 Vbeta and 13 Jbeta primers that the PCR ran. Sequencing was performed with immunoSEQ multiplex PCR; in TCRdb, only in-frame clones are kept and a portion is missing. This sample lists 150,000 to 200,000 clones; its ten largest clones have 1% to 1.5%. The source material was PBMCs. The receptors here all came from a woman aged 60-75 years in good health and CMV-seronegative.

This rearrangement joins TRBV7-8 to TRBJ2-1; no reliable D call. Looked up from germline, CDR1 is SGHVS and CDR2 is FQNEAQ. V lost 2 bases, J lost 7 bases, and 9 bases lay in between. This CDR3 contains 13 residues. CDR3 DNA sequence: TGTGCCAGCAGCTTAAATATGCAGAATGAGCAGTTCTTC. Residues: CASSLNMQNEQFF.

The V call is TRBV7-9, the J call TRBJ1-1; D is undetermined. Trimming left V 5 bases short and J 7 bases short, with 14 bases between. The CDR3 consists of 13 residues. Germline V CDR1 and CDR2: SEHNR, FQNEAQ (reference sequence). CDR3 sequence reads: CASSTWTGNEAFF. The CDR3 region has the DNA TGTGCCAGCAGCACTTGGACCGGGAATGAAGCTTTCTTT.

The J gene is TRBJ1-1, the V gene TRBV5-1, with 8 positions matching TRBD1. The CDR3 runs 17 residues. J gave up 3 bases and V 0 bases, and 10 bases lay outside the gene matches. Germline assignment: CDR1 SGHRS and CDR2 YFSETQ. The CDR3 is CASSLGGRTGRYTEAFF. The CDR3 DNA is TGCGCCAGCAGCTTGGGAGGGCGGACAGGGAGGTACACTGAAGCTTTCTTT.

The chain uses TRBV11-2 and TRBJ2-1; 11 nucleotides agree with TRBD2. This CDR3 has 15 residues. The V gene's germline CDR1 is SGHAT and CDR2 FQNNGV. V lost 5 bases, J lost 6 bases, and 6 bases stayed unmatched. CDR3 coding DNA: TGTGCCAGCAGCCCCATTAGCGGGAGGGCCAATGAGCAGTTCTTC. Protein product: CASSPISGRANEQFF.

Here the CDR3 reads CASSKSSNQPQHF. CDR3 sequence (DNA): TGTGCCAGTAGTAAGAGCTCTAATCAGCCCCAGCATTTT. The chain couples TRBV19 to TRBJ1-5; no reliable D call. CDR1 LNHDA and CDR2 SQIVND come from the germline V gene (reference sequence). The CDR3 totals 13 residues. Trimming pared 4 bases from V and 4 bases from J, leaving 8 bases between.

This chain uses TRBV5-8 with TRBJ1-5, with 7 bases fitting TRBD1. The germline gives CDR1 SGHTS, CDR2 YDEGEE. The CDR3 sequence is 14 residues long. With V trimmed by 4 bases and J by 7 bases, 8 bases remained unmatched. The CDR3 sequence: CASSLDRERQPQHF. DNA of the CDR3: TGTGCCAGCAGCCTTGACAGGGAACGCCAGCCCCAGCATTTT.

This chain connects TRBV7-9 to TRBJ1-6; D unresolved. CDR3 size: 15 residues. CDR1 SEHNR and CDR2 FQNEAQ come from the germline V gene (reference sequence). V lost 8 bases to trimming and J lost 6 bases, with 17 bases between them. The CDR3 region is CASAERAGTNSPLHF. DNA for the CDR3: TGTGCCAGCGCAGAGAGGGCAGGAACTAATTCACCCCTCCACTTT.

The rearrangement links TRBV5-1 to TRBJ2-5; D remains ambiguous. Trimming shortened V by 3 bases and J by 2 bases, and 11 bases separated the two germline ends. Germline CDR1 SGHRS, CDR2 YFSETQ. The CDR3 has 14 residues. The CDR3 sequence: CASSSRSGQETQYF. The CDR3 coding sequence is TGCGCCAGCAGCTCCCGATCCGGGCAAGAGACCCAGTACTTC.

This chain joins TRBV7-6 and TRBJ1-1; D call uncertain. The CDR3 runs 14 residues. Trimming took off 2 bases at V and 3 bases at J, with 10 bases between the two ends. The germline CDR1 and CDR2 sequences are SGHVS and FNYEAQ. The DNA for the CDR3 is TGTGCCAGCAGCTTACGAGGTGTGGACACTGAAGCTTTCTTT. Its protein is CASSLRGVDTEAFF.

The CDR3 loop reads CATRPEGQGKYNEQFF. CDR3 nucleotides: TGTGCCACCCGGCCTGAGGGACAAGGAAAGTACAATGAGCAGTTCTTC. This chain links TRBV6-6 with TRBJ2-1, with D perhaps TRBD1 (6 bases). Looked up from germline, CDR1 is MNHNY and CDR2 is SVGAGI (reference sequence). V was shortened by 10 bases and J by 4 bases, with 23 bases between the two germline ends. CDR3 size: 16 residues.

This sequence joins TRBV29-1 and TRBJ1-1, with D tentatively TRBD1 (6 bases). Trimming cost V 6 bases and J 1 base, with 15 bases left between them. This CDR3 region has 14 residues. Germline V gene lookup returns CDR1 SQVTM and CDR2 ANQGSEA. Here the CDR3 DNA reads TGCAGCGTGGGATACAGGGAAGAGAACACTGAAGCTTTCTTT. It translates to CSVGYREENTEAFF.

In DNA, the CDR3 is TGTGCCAGCAGTTTGATGTTTCTAGGGGCGAGCTCCTACGAGCAGTACTTC. It translates to CASSLMFLGASSYEQYF. This chain links TRBV27 with TRBJ2-7, with D perhaps matching TRBD1 (5 bases). CDR1 and CDR2 (germline): MNHEY, SMNVEV (reference sequence). There are 17 residues in the CDR3. The V end lost 3 bases, the J end lost 0 bases, and 18 bases lay between the germline ends.

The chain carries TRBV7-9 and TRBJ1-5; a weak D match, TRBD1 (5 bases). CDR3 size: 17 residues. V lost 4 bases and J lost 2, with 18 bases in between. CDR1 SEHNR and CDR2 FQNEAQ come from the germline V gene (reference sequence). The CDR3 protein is CASSSSRTKFRNQPQHF. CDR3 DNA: TGTGCCAGCAGCTCCTCCAGGACAAAGTTTCGCAATCAGCCCCAGCATTTT.

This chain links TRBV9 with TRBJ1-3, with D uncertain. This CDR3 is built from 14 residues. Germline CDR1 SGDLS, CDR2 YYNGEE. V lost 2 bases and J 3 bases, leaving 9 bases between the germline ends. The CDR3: CASSVNPGGNTIYF. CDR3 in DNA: TGTGCCAGCAGCGTGAATCCCGGTGGAAACACCATATATTTT.

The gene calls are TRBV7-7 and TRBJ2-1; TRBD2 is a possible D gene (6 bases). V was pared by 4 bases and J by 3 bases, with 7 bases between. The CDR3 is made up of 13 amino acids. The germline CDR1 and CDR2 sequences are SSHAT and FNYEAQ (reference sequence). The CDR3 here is CASSSDYYNEQFF. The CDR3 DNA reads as TGTGCCAGCAGCTCGGACTACTACAATGAGCAGTTCTTC.

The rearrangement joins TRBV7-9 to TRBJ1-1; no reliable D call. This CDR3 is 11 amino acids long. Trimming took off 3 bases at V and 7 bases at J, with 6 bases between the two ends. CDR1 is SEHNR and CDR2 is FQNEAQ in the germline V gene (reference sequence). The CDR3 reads CASSFEGEAFF. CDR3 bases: TGTGCCAGCAGCTTCGAGGGTGAAGCTTTCTTT.

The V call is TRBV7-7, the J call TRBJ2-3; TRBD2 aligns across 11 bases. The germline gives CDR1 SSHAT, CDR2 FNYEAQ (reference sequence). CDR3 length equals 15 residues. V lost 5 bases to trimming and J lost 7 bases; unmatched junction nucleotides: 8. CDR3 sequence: CASSPASGGLYTQYF. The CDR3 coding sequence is TGTGCCAGCAGCCCGGCTAGCGGGGGGTTATATACGCAGTATTTT.

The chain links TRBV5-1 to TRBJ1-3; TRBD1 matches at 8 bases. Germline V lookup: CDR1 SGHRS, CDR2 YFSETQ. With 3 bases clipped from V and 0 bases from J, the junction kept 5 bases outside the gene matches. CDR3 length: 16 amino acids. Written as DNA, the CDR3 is TGCGCCAGCAGCTCATACGGACAGGGCTCTGGAAACACCATATATTTT. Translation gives CASSSYGQGSGNTIYF.

CDR3 loop: CASSESLLRETQYF. Written as DNA, the CDR3 is TGTGCCAGCAGTGAATCCCTTTTGCGAGAGACCCAGTACTTC. This chain connects TRBV2 to TRBJ2-5; the D is unclear. Germline V lookup: CDR1 SNHLY, CDR2 FYNNEI. V gave up 2 bases and J gave up 4 bases, with 11 bases separating them. CDR3 size: 14 residues.

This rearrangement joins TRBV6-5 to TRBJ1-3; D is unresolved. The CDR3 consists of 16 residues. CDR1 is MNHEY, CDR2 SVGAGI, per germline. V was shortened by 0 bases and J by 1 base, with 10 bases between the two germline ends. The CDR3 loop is CASSYSRGFSGNTIYF. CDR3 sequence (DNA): TGTGCCAGCAGTTACTCGAGAGGGTTTTCTGGAAACACCATATATTTT.

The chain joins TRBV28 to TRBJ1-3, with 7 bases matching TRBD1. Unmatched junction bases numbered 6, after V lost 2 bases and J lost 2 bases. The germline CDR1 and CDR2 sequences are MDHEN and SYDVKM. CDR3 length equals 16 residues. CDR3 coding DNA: TGTGCCAGCAGTTTAAAGGAGGGGACAGCTGGAAACACCATATATTTT. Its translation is CASSLKEGTAGNTIYF.

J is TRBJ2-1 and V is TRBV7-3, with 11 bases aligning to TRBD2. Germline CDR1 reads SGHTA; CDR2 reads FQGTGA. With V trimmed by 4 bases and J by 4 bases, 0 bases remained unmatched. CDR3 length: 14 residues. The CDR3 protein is CASSSSGGYNEQFF. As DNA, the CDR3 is TGTGCCAGCAGCTCTAGCGGGGGGTACAATGAGCAGTTCTTC.

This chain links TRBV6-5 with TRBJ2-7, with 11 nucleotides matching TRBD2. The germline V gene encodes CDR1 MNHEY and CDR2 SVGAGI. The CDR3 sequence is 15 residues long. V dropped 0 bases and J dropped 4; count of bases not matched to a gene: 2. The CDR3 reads CASSYSTSGGYEQYF. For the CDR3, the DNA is TGTGCCAGCAGTTACTCAACTAGCGGGGGATACGAGCAGTACTTC.

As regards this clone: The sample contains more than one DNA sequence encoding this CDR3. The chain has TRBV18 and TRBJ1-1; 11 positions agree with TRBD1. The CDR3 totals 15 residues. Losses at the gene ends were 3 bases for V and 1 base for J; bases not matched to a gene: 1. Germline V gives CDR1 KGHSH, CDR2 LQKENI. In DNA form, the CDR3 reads TGTGCCAGCTCACCCGGACAGGGGGCGAACACTGAAGCTTTCTTT. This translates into CASSPGQGANTEAFF.

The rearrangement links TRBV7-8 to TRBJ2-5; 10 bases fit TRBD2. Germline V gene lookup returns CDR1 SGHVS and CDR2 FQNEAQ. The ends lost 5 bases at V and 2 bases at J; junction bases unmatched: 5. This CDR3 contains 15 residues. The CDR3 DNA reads TGTGCCAGCAGCAACCGAGCGGGGGGGCAAGAGACCCAGTACTTC. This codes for CASSNRAGGQETQYF.